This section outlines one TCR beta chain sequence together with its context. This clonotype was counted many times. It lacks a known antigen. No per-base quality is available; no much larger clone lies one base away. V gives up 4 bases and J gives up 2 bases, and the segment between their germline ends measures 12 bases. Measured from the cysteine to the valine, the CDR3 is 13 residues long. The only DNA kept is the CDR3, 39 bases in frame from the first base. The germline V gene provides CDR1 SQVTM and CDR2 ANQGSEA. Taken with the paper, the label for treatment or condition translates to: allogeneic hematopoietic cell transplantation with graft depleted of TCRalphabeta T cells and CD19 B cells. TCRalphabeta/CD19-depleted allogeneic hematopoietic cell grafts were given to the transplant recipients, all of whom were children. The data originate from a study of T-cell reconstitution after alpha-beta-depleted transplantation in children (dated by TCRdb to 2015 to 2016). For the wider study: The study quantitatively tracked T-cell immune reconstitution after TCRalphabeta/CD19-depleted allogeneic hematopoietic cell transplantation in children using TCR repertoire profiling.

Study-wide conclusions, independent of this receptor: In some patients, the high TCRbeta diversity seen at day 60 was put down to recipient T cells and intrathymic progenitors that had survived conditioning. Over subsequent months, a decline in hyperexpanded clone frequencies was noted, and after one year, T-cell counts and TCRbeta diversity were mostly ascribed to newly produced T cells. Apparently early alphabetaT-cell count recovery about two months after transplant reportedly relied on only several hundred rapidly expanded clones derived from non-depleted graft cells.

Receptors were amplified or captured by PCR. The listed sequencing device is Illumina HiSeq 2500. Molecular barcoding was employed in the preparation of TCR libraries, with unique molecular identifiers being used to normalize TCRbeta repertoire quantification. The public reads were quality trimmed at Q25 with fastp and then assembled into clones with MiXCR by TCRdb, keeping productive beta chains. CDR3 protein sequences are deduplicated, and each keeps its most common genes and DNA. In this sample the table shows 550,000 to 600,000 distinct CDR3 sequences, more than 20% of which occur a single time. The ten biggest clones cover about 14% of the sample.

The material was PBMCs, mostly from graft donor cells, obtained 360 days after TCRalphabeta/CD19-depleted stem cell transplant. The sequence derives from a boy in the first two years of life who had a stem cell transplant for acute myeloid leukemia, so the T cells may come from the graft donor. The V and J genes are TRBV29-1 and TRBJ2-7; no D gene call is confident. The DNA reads TGCAGCGTTGTAGACCCGGTGACCTACGAGCAGTACGTC. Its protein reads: CSVVDPVTYEQYV.